This T cell receptor (beta chain) was sequenced in a study of T cell clonotyping in hematopoietic cell transplantation. Notes on the study in general: Recipient TCR diversity dropped after transplant; expanded clonotypes rose from day 30 to 180. Few recipient clonotypes overlapped donors; over 97% were de novo at given depth.

Produced via immunoSEQ multiplex PCR; TCRdb's table is partial and in-frame only. The sample lists approximately 16,000 clones, roughly 90% occurring once. Germline lookup yields CDR1 SQVTM and CDR2 ANQGSEA. The CDR3 covers 13 residues. V dropped 1 base and J dropped 2; count of bases not matched to a gene: 2. As for this clone: Its cognate antigen is unknown.

This clonotype was sampled from a man aged 45 to 65 in good health. Some clones in this sample may be carry-over from other donors' samples. V usage is TRBV29-1 and J usage is TRBJ2-7; 7 bases are shared with TRBD1. The source material was peripheral blood mononuclear cells. CDR3 loop: CSVEGQGAYEQYF. CDR3 sequence (DNA): TGCAGCGTTGAAGGTCAGGGGGCCTACGAGCAGTACTTC.